This T cell receptor (beta chain) stems from a study of T cell responses to AZD1222 COVID-19 vaccine. Study observations and caveats: Close to half of all spike-specific TCRs reportedly target regions of the variants that are unmutated. Spike-spanning, vaccine-associated CD4 TCRs were dominant at 160-218 and 743-854. Among those given AZD1222, only six or seven were seropositive at baseline.

Second doses at about 4 or about 12 weeks were pooled. The CDR3 is 15 residues long. The germline gives CDR1 MDHEN, CDR2 SYDVKM. V gave up 3 bases and J gave up 0 bases, with 8 bases separating them. Method: immunoSEQ multiplex PCR; TCRdb's copy keeps in-frame clones and lacks some. The sample shows around 83,000 clones, 90% of them seen only once. Of note for this clone: Its antigen is unknown.

The origin of this receptor is an adult who received the AZD1222 COVID-19 vaccine. The sample here was peripheral blood, taken 28 days after the second AZD1222 dose. This chain joins TRBV28 and TRBJ1-4, with D possibly being TRBD1 (5 bases). CDR3 in DNA: TGTGCCAGCAGTTTCAAGGGACCAACTAATGAAAAACTGTTTTTT. Its protein product is CASSFKGPTNEKLFF.